This T cell receptor beta chain appears in the sequencing data of a study of blood T cell repertoires in COVID-19 (dated by TCRdb to the early 2020s). The study in broad terms: Samples from collaborators originated in the United States, Italy and Spain and spanned both the acute and convalescent phases of COVID-19. Samples were obtained from the ongoing ImmuneRACE study (first 160 participants) and from 1,254 subjects provided by 6 global collaborators. A de-identified subject ID, COVID-19 status, age in years and sex were almost always included in the sample metadata. The repertoires were released in a freely available public database meant as a resource for research on the immune response to SARS-CoV-2. The dataset comprised deeply sampled blood TCRbeta repertoires from subjects exposed to, actively infected with, or recovered from COVID-19. The material from the prospective study consisted of cDNA or gDNA derived from T cells, B-cell-depleted T cells, or PBMCs. Where available, HLA class I and class II types were taken from metadata supplied by the sample provider and were not determined by assay-based typing. Points the paper makes about the study in general: The amount of clinical and demographic metadata varied by source and participant and was provided uncurated.

TCRbeta CDR3 regions were amplified from genomic DNA by means of the immunoSEQ Assay, a bias-controlled multiplex PCR. In the paper's pipeline: The number of nucleated cells in each sample was estimated by amplification of reference gene primers within the assay. To quantify the absolute abundance of each unique TCRbeta CDR3 rearrangement, sequence reads were collapsed and filtered. Productive Simpson clonality was computed per sample as the square root of Simpson's diversity index over productive rearrangements. TCRdb retrieved this table from immuneACCESS and kept in-frame rearrangements only. Not all clones are present; in checked studies, unresolved V genes account for under half, and no reason is known for the remainder. Clone size and V and J calls were adopted from that table, with D and trimming inferred from the DNA. The sample table shows some 70,000 clones, and around 89% are seen once. 5.5% to 8.5% of the sample comes from the top ten.

Notes on this clone: Its antigen specificity is not known. The sample holds no much larger clone one base away, and base qualities are not on file.

CDR1 and CDR2 are read off the germline V gene (reference sequence) as MNHNY and SVGAGI. The V and J ends are trimmed by 7 bases and 5 bases, leaving 8 bases between them. The CDR3 goes from the cysteine to the phenylalanine over 12 residues. Of the read, only the CDR3 DNA is kept; its 36 bases are in frame from base 1. The collaborating institutions used their own protocols to collect whole blood in K2EDTA tubes. Collaborator samples were shipped for TCRbeta analysis as frozen whole blood, isolated PBMCs, or DNA extracted from either sample type. This chain joins TRBV6-6 to TRBJ2-2; no D gene call is confident. The specimen was peripheral blood. The receptor's source is a woman at least 80 years old with active COVID-19. The nucleotides are TGTGCCAGCACCCCTCGGACCGGGGAGCTGTTTTTT. Translation gives CASTPRTGELFF.